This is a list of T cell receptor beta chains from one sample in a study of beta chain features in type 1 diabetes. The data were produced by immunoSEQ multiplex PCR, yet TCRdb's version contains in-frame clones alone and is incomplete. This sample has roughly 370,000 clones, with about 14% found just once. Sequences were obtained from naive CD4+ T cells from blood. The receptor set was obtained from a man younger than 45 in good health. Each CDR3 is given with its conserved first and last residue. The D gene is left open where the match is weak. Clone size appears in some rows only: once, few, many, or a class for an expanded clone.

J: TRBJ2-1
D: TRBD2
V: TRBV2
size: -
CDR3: CASSEPSGTSGSQVNEQFF
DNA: TGTGCCAGCAGTGAGCCCTCCGGGACTAGCGGGAGTCAGGTGAATGAGCAGTTCTTC

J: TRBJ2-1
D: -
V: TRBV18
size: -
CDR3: CASSLKTDEQFF
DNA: TGTGCCAGCTCACTTAAAACTGATGAGCAGTTCTTC

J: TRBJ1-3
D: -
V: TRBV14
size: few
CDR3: CARLPSGNTIYF
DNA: TGTGCCAGATTACCATCTGGAAACACCATATATTTT

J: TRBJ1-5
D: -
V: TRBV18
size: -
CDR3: CASSTGSNQPQHF
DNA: TGTGCCAGCTCAACAGGTAGCAATCAGCCCCAGCATTTT

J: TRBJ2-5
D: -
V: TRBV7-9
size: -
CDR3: CASSFLPETQYF
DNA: TGTGCCAGCAGCTTTCTTCCTGAGACCCAGTACTTC

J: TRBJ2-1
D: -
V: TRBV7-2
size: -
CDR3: CASSLVASEYNEQFF
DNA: TGTGCCAGCAGCTTAGTGGCTAGCGAGTACAATGAGCAGTTCTTC

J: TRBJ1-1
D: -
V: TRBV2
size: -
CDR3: CASSEATVDEAFF
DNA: TGTGCCAGCAGTGAAGCAACGGTGGACGAAGCTTTCTTT

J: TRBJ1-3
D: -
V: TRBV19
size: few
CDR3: CASSMIGTRPPSGNTIYF
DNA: TGTGCCAGTAGTATGATAGGGACCCGACCACCCTCTGGAAACACCATATATTTT

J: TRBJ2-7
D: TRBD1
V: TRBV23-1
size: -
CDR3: CASTQNPGQGAYEQYF
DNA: TGCGCCAGCACCCAAAATCCGGGACAGGGGGCTTACGAGCAGTACTTC

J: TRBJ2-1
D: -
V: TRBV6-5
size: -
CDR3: CASSYTPRVRTEQFF
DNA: TGTGCCAGCAGTTACACGCCACGGGTTAGGACCGAGCAGTTCTTC

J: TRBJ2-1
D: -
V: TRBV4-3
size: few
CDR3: CASSQEEGSYNEQFF
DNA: TGCGCCAGCAGCCAAGAAGAGGGCTCCTACAATGAGCAGTTCTTC

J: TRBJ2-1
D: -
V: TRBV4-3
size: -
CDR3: CASSQEHYNEQFF
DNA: TGCGCCAGCAGCCAAGAGCACTACAATGAGCAGTTCTTC

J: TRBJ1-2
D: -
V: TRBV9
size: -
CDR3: CASSGPGRRAGEGYTF
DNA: TGTGCCAGCAGCGGCCCCGGGAGGAGAGCCGGGGAAGGCTACACCTTC

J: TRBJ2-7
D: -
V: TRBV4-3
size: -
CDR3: CASSSRWGPIYEQYF
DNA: TGCGCCAGCAGCTCAAGGTGGGGACCAATCTACGAGCAGTACTTC

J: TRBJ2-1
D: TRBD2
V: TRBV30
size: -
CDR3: CAWRGLTSGSSNEQFF
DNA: TGTGCCTGGAGGGGGTTGACTAGCGGGAGTTCTAATGAGCAGTTCTTC

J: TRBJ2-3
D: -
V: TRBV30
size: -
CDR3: CAWDLGPADTQYF
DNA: TGTGCCTGGGACCTAGGACCCGCAGATACGCAGTATTTT

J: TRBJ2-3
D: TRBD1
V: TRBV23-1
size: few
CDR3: CASSQSRDSQLTDTQYF
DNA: TGCGCCAGCAGTCAATCGAGGGACAGCCAGCTCACAGATACGCAGTATTTT

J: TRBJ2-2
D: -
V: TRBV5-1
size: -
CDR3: CASSLDRATNTGELFF
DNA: TGCGCCAGCAGCTTGGACAGGGCTACGAACACCGGGGAGCTGTTTTTT

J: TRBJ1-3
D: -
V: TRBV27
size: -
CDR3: CASGGAGENTIYF
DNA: TGTGCCAGCGGGGGGGCAGGGGAAAACACCATATATTTT

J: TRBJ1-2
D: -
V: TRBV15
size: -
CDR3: CATSRDANYGYTF
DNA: TGTGCCACCAGCAGAGATGCGAACTATGGCTACACCTTC

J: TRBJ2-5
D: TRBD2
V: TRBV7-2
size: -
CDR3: CASSLAPTGGPQETQYF
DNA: TGTGCCAGCAGCTTAGCGCCGACGGGAGGGCCCCAAGAGACCCAGTACTTC

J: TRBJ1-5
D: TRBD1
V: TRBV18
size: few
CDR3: CASSLQGGDQPQHF
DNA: TGTGCCAGCTCACTTCAGGGGGGGGATCAGCCCCAGCATTTT